This T cell receptor beta chain derives from a study of cytomegalovirus exposure and HLA in healthy donors. The CDR3 is 14 amino acids. Trimming shortened V by 2 bases and J by 5 bases, and 12 bases separated the two germline ends. Germline V gene sequence: CDR1 MNHNY, CDR2 SVGAGI (reference sequence). At least ten counts were recorded for this clone. Primers included in the PCR were 60 Vbeta and 13 Jbeta primers. The assay was immunoSEQ multiplex PCR, and TCRdb's table has in-frame clones only and misses some. The sample includes roughly 120,000 clones, approximately 8.6% of them seen just once. The receptor's source is a woman between 40 and 50 years old in good health and CMV-seropositive. V usage is TRBV6-6 and J usage is TRBJ1-1; D is undetermined. Sequenced: PBMCs. The CDR3 sequence: CASSYRSTWTEAFF. The DNA of the CDR3 is TGTGCCAGCAGTTACCGGTCTACCTGGACTGAAGCTTTCTTT.